The T cell receptor beta chain described here comes from a study of blood T cell repertoires in COVID-19. Study details: Whether acute or convalescent, the COVID-19 samples came from the United States, Italy and Spain. PBMCs, B-cell-depleted T cells, or T cells provided the cDNA or gDNA that made up the material.

In the authors' workflow: Estimated nucleated cell counts came from reference gene primer amplification. Here immunoSEQ multiplex PCR was the method, and the copy in TCRdb shows in-frame clones only, minus some. The V and J calls and clone size were taken over from that table, and D and trimming were inferred from the DNA. The profile shows 200,000 to 300,000 clones, roughly 88% of them singletons. This clone has just one count. This receptor was identified in a man older than 75 with acute or convalescent COVID-19. Sequenced: peripheral blood.

Here the CDR3 reads CASRPAGYAVNEQFF. In nucleotides, the CDR3 is TGCGCCAGCAGGCCGGCCGGGTATGCGGTCAATGAGCAGTTCTTC. This rearrangement joins TRBV5-1 to TRBJ2-1; D call uncertain. The CDR3 is 15 amino acids. The ends were cut back, 5 bases at V and 6 bases at J, with 18 bases in the middle. Germline lookup yields CDR1 SGHRS and CDR2 YFSETQ. The whole variable domain, remainder taken from reference TRBV5-1 and TRBJ2-1, is KAGVTQTPRYLIKTRGQQVTLSCSPISGHRSVSWYQQTPGQGLQFLFEYFSETQRNKGNFPGRFSGRQFSNSRSEMNVSTLELGDSALYLCASRPAGYAVNEQFFGPGTRLTVL.